This T cell receptor (beta chain) came from a study of T cells in localized non-small cell lung cancer. Study-level findings and limits: A median about 62 of the top 100 tumor clones appeared in adjacent lung.

Notes on this clone: As yet, its antigen is unknown.

Looked up from germline, CDR1 is SGHTA and CDR2 is FQGNSA. V shed 4 bases and J shed 0 bases, with 7 bases lying between them. This CDR3 spans 13 amino acids. Repertoires were generated with immunoSEQ multiplex PCR, while TCRdb's copy carries only in-frame clones and drops some. The sample has about 25,000 clones; about 94% are singletons. The origin of this receptor is a woman aged 35-75 years with stage I lung adenocarcinoma. Here the sequenced sample was peripheral blood, taken before any cancer treatment. The V and J genes are TRBV7-2 and TRBJ2-7, with D uncertain. This CDR3 is CASSSGGSYEQYF. Here the CDR3 DNA reads TGTGCCAGCAGCTCTGGTGGCTCCTACGAGCAGTACTTC.